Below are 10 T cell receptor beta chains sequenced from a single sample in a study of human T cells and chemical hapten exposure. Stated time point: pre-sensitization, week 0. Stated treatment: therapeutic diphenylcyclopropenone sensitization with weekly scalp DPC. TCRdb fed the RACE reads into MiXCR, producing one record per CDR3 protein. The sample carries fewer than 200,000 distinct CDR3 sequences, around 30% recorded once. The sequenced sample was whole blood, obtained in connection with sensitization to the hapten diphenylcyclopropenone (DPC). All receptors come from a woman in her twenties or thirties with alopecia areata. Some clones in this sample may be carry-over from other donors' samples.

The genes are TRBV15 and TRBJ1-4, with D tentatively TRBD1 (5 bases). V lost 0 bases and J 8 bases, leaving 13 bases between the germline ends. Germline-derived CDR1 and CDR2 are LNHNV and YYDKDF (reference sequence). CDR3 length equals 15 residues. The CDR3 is CATSRESTGLEKLFF. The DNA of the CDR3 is TGTGCCACCAGCAGAGAAAGTACAGGTTTGGAAAAACTGTTTTTT.

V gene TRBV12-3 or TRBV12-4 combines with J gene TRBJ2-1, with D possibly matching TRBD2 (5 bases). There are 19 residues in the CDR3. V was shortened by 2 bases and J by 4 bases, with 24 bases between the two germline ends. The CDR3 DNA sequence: TGTGCCAGCAGTTTAACGGGGATTGTGGGCAGTCCGGGATACAATGAGCAGTTCTTC. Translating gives CASSLTGIVGSPGYNEQFF.

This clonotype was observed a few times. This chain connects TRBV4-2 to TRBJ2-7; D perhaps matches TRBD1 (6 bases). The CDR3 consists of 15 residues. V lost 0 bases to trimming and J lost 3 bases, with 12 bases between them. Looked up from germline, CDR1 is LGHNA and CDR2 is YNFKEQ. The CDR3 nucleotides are TGTGCCAGCAGCCAAGACAGGGGTCACTACTACGAGCAGTACTTC. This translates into CASSQDRGHYYEQYF.

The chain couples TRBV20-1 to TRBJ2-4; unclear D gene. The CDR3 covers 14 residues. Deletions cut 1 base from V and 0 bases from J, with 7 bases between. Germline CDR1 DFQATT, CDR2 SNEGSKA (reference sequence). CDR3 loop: CSARAVRAKNIQYF. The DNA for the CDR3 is TGCAGTGCTAGAGCAGTCCGAGCCAAAAACATTCAGTACTTC.

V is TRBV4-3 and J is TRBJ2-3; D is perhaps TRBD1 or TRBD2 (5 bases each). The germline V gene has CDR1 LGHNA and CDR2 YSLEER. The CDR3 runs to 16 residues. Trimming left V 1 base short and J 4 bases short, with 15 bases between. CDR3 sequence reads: CASSQGRGVGADTQYF. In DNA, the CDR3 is TGCGCCAGCAGCCAAGGAAGGGGAGTGGGGGCAGATACGCAGTATTTT.

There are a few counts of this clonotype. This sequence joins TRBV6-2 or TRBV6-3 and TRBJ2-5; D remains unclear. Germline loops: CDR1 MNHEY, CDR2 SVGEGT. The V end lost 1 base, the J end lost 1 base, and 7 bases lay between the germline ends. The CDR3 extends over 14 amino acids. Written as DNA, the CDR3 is TGTGCCAGCAGTTACTTCCAGCTCCAAGAGACCCAGTACTTC. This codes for CASSYFQLQETQYF.

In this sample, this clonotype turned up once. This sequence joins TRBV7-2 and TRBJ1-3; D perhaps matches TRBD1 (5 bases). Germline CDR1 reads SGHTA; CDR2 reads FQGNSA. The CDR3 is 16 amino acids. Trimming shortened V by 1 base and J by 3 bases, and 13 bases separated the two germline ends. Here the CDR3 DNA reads TGTGCCAGCAGCTTAGTCTCAGGGCCTAATGGAAACACCATATATTTT. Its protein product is CASSLVSGPNGNTIYF.

The DNA for the CDR3 is TGTGCCAGCAGCTTTGGGCCCCTCTACGAGCAGTACTTC. Its protein is CASSFGPLYEQYF. The V and J genes are TRBV11-2 and TRBJ2-7, with D unclear. The CDR3 has 13 amino acids. CDR1 SGHAT and CDR2 FQNNGV come from the germline V gene. V was cut by 3 bases and J by 3 bases, with 9 bases left in between.

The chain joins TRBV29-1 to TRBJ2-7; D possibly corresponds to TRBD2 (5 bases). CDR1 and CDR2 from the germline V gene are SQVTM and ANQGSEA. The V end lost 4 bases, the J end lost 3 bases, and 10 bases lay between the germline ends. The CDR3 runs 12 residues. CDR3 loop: CSVGIDYYEQYF. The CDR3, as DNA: TGCAGCGTTGGGATTGACTACTACGAGCAGTACTTC.

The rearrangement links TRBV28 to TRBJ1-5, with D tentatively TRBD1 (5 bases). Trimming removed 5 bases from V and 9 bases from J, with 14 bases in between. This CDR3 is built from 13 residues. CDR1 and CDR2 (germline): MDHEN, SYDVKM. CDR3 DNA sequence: TGTGCCAGCAGTCCCGGGACCGCTACGCCCCAGCATTTT. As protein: CASSPGTATPQHF.